The 9 T cell receptor beta chains in this list originate from one sample, sequenced in a study of PD-L1 blockade in urothelial cancer. Time point specified: peripheral blood 6 weeks after treatment start. Some clones are missing from TCRdb's copy, which holds only in-frame ones; the method was immunoSEQ multiplex PCR. Of about 48,000 clones in the sample, roughly 80% were seen once. Sequencing was performed on PBMCs, taken around atezolizumab (anti-PD-L1) treatment. The origin of the receptors is a man aged 65 to 85 with urothelial cancer.

This clone was recorded once. This rearrangement joins TRBV11-2 to TRBJ2-7, with D unresolved. Trimming stripped 6 bases from V and 0 bases from J, with 6 bases between. Germline-derived CDR1 and CDR2 are SGHAT and FQNNGV. CDR3 length: 12 residues. This CDR3 reads CASRHSSYEQYF. For the CDR3, the DNA is TGTGCCAGCAGGCACAGCTCCTACGAGCAGTACTTC.

This chain connects TRBV27 to TRBJ2-7, with unresolved D. Germline V CDR1 and CDR2: MNHEY, SMNVEV (reference sequence). There are 13 residues in the CDR3. V lost 0 bases and J 3 bases, leaving 6 bases between the germline ends. The CDR3 spells CASSLSSGYEQYF. The CDR3 DNA follows: TGTGCCAGCAGTTTATCGTCGGGCTACGAGCAGTACTTC.

DNA for the CDR3: TGTGCCATCAGTGACGGCGGGGGGCTGGGCTACACCTTC. It encodes CAISDGGGLGYTF. This chain uses TRBV10-3 with TRBJ1-2, with D perhaps matching TRBD1 (6 bases). This CDR3 has 13 residues. The V gene lost 3 bases and the J gene lost 8 bases, with 13 bases spanning the gap. Germline-derived CDR1 and CDR2 are ENHRY and SYGVKD.

The CDR3 sequence: CASSLQENEQFF. CDR3 sequence (DNA): TGTGCCAGCAGCTTACAGGAAAATGAGCAGTTCTTC. The gene calls are TRBV7-3 and TRBJ2-1; D call uncertain. CDR1 is SGHTA, CDR2 FQGTGA, per germline. With 2 bases removed from V and 7 bases from J, the gap between germline ends came to 6 bases. The CDR3 contains 12 residues.

This chain joins TRBV5-1 and TRBJ2-2; 8 positions match TRBD2. Germline V gene lookup returns CDR1 SGHRS and CDR2 YFSETQ. CDR3 size: 16 residues. Trimming at V came to 0 bases and at J to 8 bases, leaving 9 bases not matched to a gene. The CDR3 bases are TGCGCCAGCAGCTTGGACGTGGCGGGAGGTACGGGGGAGCTGTTTTTT. Translation: CASSLDVAGGTGELFF.

The chain employs TRBV5-8 and TRBJ1-3, with a tentative D call TRBD1 (5 bases). Trimming removed 4 bases at V and 5 bases at J, with 13 bases between. Per the germline V gene, CDR1 is SGHTS and CDR2 is YDEGEE. This CDR3 has 14 amino acids. CDR3 nucleotide sequence: TGTGCCAGCAGCGAGACAGACAGCCGAAACACCATATATTTT. Translation gives CASSETDSRNTIYF.

The V gene is TRBV11-2, the J gene TRBJ2-7; possibly TRBD1 for D (6 bases). Trimming took 1 base from V and 3 from J, leaving 10 bases between them. The CDR3 has 14 residues. Germline V gene data show CDR1 as SGHAT and CDR2 as FQNNGV. As DNA, the CDR3 is TGTGCCAGCAGCTTAGGGACAGCTTACTACGAGCAGTACTTC. Protein: CASSLGTAYYEQYF.

The rearrangement joins TRBV28 to TRBJ2-7; TRBD1 agrees at 8 bases. This CDR3 region has 16 residues. V lost 2 bases to trimming and J lost 2 bases; unmatched junction nucleotides: 8. Per the germline V gene, CDR1 is MDHEN and CDR2 is SYDVKM. The CDR3 reads CASSLVGQVPTYEQYF. CDR3 DNA: TGTGCCAGCAGTTTAGTGGGACAGGTTCCCACCTACGAGCAGTACTTC. Looking up the rest from reference TRBV28 and TRBJ2-7 gives the full variable domain: DVKVTQSSRYLVKRTGEKVFLECVQDMDHENMFWYRQDPGLGLRLIYFSYDVKMKEKGDIPEGYSVSREKKERFSLILESASTNQTSMYLCASSLVGQVPTYEQYFGPGTRLTVT.

CDR3 loop: CASSLANGRGAFF. In nucleotides, the CDR3 is TGTGCCAGCAGTTTAGCCAACGGAAGAGGAGCTTTCTTT. The chain has TRBV28 and TRBJ1-1; D is uncertain. The length of the CDR3 is 13 residues. CDR1 and CDR2 (germline): MDHEN, SYDVKM. V lost 2 bases, J lost 10 bases, and 14 bases lay in between.